This passage covers 2 T cell receptor beta chains from one sample sequenced in a study of regulatory T cells in long-lasting Graves disease. Time point indicated: persistent/refractory GD, antithyroid drugs over 5 years with positive TRAb. The TCR library was made from RNA that had been extracted from PBMCs in TRIzol. TCR beta libraries were built with iRepertoire HTBI primers and Arm-PCR of CDR3 regions. In TCRdb, the multiplex PCR reads were re-called with MiXCR into one record per CDR3 protein. This sample has 400,000 to 500,000 distinct CDR3 sequences, with under 25% found just once. The sample consisted of peripheral blood mononuclear cells (PBMCs), taken when the disease was refractory, from a patient treated with antithyroid drugs. The receptors were gathered from a female donor with Graves disease.

This clonotype was recorded at least ten times. At one end, the junction sequence differs from germline, possibly due to a read error. The rearrangement links TRBV12-3 or TRBV12-4 to TRBJ1-1, with D hard to call. The CDR3 spans 14 residues. This CDR3 reads CASSLLGMNTEAFF. The CDR3 bases are TGCGCCAGCAGCCTGTTAGGTATGAACACTGAAGCTTTCTTT.

Regarding this clonotype: This may be a read error, as it is one base from a much larger clone. The rearrangement links TRBV6-5 to TRBJ2-5; the match to TRBD1 covers 10 bases. V shed 2 bases and J 2 bases; nucleotides not matched to a gene: 11. The CDR3 consists of 18 residues. The germline gives CDR1 MNHEY, CDR2 SVGAGI. This chain's CDR3 is CASSYGTGAGRWQETQYF. As DNA, the CDR3 is TGTGCCAGCAGTTACGGGACAGGGGCCGGTCGATGGCAAGAGACCCAGTACTTC.